Sequencing of this TCR beta chain was carried out in a study of cytomegalovirus exposure and HLA in healthy donors. Study-wide findings and caveats: In an earlier analysis, about 87% or about 30%: the productive usage of most TCR beta V segments. TCR beta chain V- and J-gene trimming was linked, in a later analysis, to a missense variant in DCLRE1C. It was reported that the classifier diagnosed cytomegalovirus status with high specificity and sensitivity in both the original and validation cohorts.

Concerning this clone itself: Its antigen is still unknown.

The study ran its PCR with 60 Vbeta and 13 Jbeta primers. The method was immunoSEQ multiplex PCR; TCRdb's version includes in-frame clones alone and lacks a portion of them. The table lists about 130,000 clones, 80% of them singletons. The length of the CDR3 is 15 residues. Germline CDR1 is WSHSY and CDR2 is SAAADI. V was clipped by 2 bases and J by 2 bases; unmatched bases: 5. The donors were healthy bone marrow donors. The receptor was isolated from a female donor in good health and CMV-seronegative. The sequenced material came from PBMCs. The chain uses TRBV10-2 and TRBJ1-2; 7 positions agree with TRBD1. The CDR3 DNA reads TGCGCCAGCAGTGAGCCAGGGGGACCAAACTATGGCTACACCTTC. Its translation: CASSEPGGPNYGYTF.